These 19 T cell receptor beta chains were sequenced from one sample in a study of T cells after yellow fever vaccination (dated by TCRdb to between 2018 and 2021). Receptor amplification or capture employed 5' RACE. The sequencer listed for this sample is Illumina NovaSeq 6000. The public reads were quality trimmed at Q25 with fastp and then assembled into clones with MiXCR by TCRdb, keeping productive beta chains. A single entry per CDR3 protein holds the most common genes and DNA from its merged rows. This sample gives about 260,000 distinct CDR3 sequences in total; over 3% of them show up just once. The ten largest account for approximately 18% of the sample. The sample's treatment or condition, from its label and the paper: live attenuated yellow fever vaccine strain. Source: PBMCs, taken 15 days after the yellow fever booster vaccination. The origin of the receptors is a young man who received the YFV17D yellow fever vaccine.

This clonotype showed up many times. The chain combines TRBV6-1 with TRBJ1-1; D possibly corresponds to TRBD1 (5 bases). This CDR3 has 13 amino acids. V was clipped by 3 bases and J by 4 bases, with 9 bases between them. Per germline, CDR1 MNHNS and CDR2 SASEGT. For the CDR3, the DNA is TGTGCCAGCAGTGACAGGGATCGCACTGAAGCTTTCTTT. Translating it yields CASSDRDRTEAFF.

This clonotype occurred many times. The J gene is TRBJ1-1, the V gene TRBV7-9; 7 bases are shared with TRBD1. The CDR3 contains 13 residues. The germline V gene has CDR1 SEHNR and CDR2 FQNEAQ (reference sequence). The trim removed 5 bases at V and 5 bases at J, leaving 5 bases unmatched. CDR3 sequence: CASSAQGETEAFF. The CDR3 coding sequence is TGTGCCAGCAGCGCGCAGGGGGAAACTGAAGCTTTCTTT.

This clonotype was counted at least ten times. V and J are TRBV7-3 and TRBJ2-2; D call uncertain. Trimming pared 4 bases from V and 6 bases from J, leaving 9 bases between. Germline CDR1 is SGHTA and CDR2 is FQGTGA. This CDR3 has 13 residues. The CDR3: CASSSLNAGELFF. DNA for the CDR3: TGTGCCAGCAGCTCCTTGAATGCCGGGGAGCTGTTTTTT.

This clonotype was recorded at least ten times. This sequence joins TRBV20-1 and TRBJ2-3; 7 positions match TRBD2. There are 16 residues in the CDR3. Trimming removed 2 bases from V and 0 bases from J; junction bases left unmatched: 8. The germline V gene has CDR1 DFQATT and CDR2 SNEGSKA (reference sequence). The CDR3: CSARLYRGGSTDTQYF. The CDR3 DNA reads as TGCAGTGCTAGACTCTACCGCGGGGGAAGCACAGATACGCAGTATTTT.

V gene TRBV28 combines with J gene TRBJ2-7, with TRBD2 as a possible D gene (6 bases). The CDR3 is made up of 12 amino acids. Germline CDR1 is MDHEN and CDR2 is SYDVKM. The germline V and J ends were trimmed by 5 bases and 4 bases, with 9 bases remaining between them. Written as DNA, the CDR3 is TGTGCCAGCAGTCGCGGACTATACGAGCAGTACGTC. Amino acids: CASSRGLYEQYV.

This clonotype was seen at least ten times. For the CDR3, the DNA is TGTGCCAGCAGCCAAGCCCCACAGGGGACAGATACGCAGTATTTT. Its protein product is CASSQAPQGTDTQYF. The V call is TRBV3-1, the J call TRBJ2-3, with 7 positions matching TRBD1. This CDR3 region has 15 residues. Germline lookup yields CDR1 LGHDT and CDR2 YNNKEL (reference sequence). The junction had 4 bases not matched to a gene; V was cut back by 1 base and J by 3 bases.

This clonotype was observed many times. This chain uses TRBV5-1 with TRBJ2-5; D remains unclear. This CDR3 is 15 amino acids long. Trimming stripped 3 bases from V and 5 bases from J, with 17 bases between. The germline V gene encodes CDR1 SGHRS and CDR2 YFSETQ. The CDR3 sequence is CASSSRPAGGETQYF. The CDR3 region has the DNA TGCGCCAGCAGCTCACGCCCGGCTGGTGGGGAGACCCAGTACTTC.

This clonotype was found many times. The J gene is TRBJ1-6, the V gene TRBV2; TRBD1 is a possible D gene (5 bases). The CDR3 extends over 15 amino acids. Trimming cost V 2 bases and J 7 bases, with 12 bases left between them. Germline loops: CDR1 SNHLY, CDR2 FYNNEI. The CDR3 reads CASSEIWGGNSPLHF. In DNA form, the CDR3 reads TGTGCCAGCAGTGAAATTTGGGGGGGAAATTCACCCCTCCACTTT.

This clonotype was detected ten times or more. The chain employs TRBV4-1 and TRBJ2-5, with D possibly matching TRBD1 (6 bases). This CDR3 spans 14 amino acids. CDR1 is MGHRA, CDR2 YSYEKL, per germline. V shed 4 bases and J shed 5 bases, with 14 bases lying between them. CDR3 DNA sequence: TGCGCCAGCAGCCGGACCATAAGGGGGGAGACCCAGTACTTC. Its protein is CASSRTIRGETQYF.

This clonotype was counted at least ten times. The chain recombines TRBV12-3 or TRBV12-4 with TRBJ1-1, with 7 nucleotides matching TRBD1. V dropped 6 bases and J dropped 0; count of bases not matched to a gene: 7. The CDR3 extends over 15 amino acids. The chain's CDR3 is CASRSGGSMNTEAFF. The CDR3 DNA sequence: TGTGCCAGCAGGTCAGGGGGGAGCATGAACACTGAAGCTTTCTTT.

This clonotype was counted many times. The J gene is TRBJ2-5, the V gene TRBV7-8; D not certain. This CDR3 is 13 amino acids long. V lost 3 bases and J 0 bases, leaving 5 bases between the germline ends. Germline values: CDR1 SGHVS, CDR2 FQNEAQ. The CDR3: CASSFPYQETQYF. CDR3 bases: TGTGCCAGCAGCTTCCCGTACCAAGAGACCCAGTACTTC.

This clonotype was seen at least ten times. The gene calls are TRBV20-1 and TRBJ1-6; D is unresolved. The V end lost 0 bases, the J end lost 8 bases, and 20 bases lay between the germline ends. The CDR3 covers 17 residues. Germline CDR1 DFQATT, CDR2 SNEGSKA (reference sequence). For the CDR3, the DNA is TGCAGTGCTAGAGATCGCGAGAAGGGTCGGATGGATTCACCCCTCCACTTT. It is translated as CSARDREKGRMDSPLHF.

In this sample, this clonotype turned up many times. The chain uses TRBV20-1 and TRBJ2-7; D is perhaps TRBD1 (6 bases). Trimming cost V 2 bases and J 7 bases, with 15 bases left between them. Germline V lookup: CDR1 DFQATT, CDR2 SNEGSKA (reference sequence). The CDR3 runs to 13 residues. CDR3 protein: CSARYTGLGEQYF. Here the CDR3 DNA reads TGCAGTGCTAGATATACAGGGTTGGGTGAGCAGTACTTC.

This clonotype was detected many times. V usage is TRBV4-1 and J usage is TRBJ1-5, with 9 nucleotides matching TRBD1. The germline V gene has CDR1 MGHRA and CDR2 YSYEKL. Losses at the gene ends were 3 bases for V and 4 bases for J; bases not matched to a gene: 7. This CDR3 region has 16 residues. CDR3 region: CASSQDGTGKNQPQHF. The CDR3 coding sequence is TGCGCCAGCAGCCAGGACGGGACAGGGAAAAATCAGCCCCAGCATTTT.

This clonotype was recorded many times. The chain employs TRBV12-3 or TRBV12-4 and TRBJ1-3; tentatively, D is TRBD1 (6 bases). V lost 3 bases to trimming and J lost 0 bases, with 9 bases between them. The CDR3 consists of 15 residues. CDR3 in amino acids: CASSFLTGSGNTIYF. CDR3 DNA sequence: TGTGCCAGCAGTTTTTTGACAGGCTCTGGAAACACCATATATTTT.

This clonotype was seen repeatedly, ten times or more. This chain joins TRBV5-1 and TRBJ2-1; D gene uncertain. The V end lost 0 bases, the J end lost 5 bases, and 0 bases lay between the germline ends. The germline gives CDR1 SGHRS, CDR2 YFSETQ. The CDR3 sequence is 11 residues long. The CDR3, as DNA: TGCGCCAGCAGCTTGGACAATGAGCAGTTCTTC. Amino acid sequence: CASSLDNEQFF.

This clonotype was counted many times. The CDR3, as DNA: TGTGCCAGCGGTCACGGATATACGCAGTATTTT. Its protein product is CASGHGYTQYF. V usage is TRBV7-2 and J usage is TRBJ2-3; no clear D. The CDR3 totals 11 residues. V was trimmed by 8 bases and J by 7 bases, leaving 10 bases between them. CDR1 is SGHTA and CDR2 is FQGNSA in the germline V gene.

This clonotype was observed many times. The chain combines TRBV5-1 with TRBJ2-2; TRBD1 might be the D (5 bases). Trimming removed 0 bases from V and 6 bases from J, with 6 bases in between. CDR3 length: 13 residues. From germline, CDR1 is SGHRS and CDR2 YFSETQ. This chain's CDR3 is CASSLEGSGELFF. CDR3 sequence (DNA): TGCGCCAGCAGCTTGGAGGGGTCCGGGGAGCTGTTTTTT.

The J gene is TRBJ1-5, the V gene TRBV2, with 8 bases identical to TRBD1. After removal of 8 bases from V and 11 bases from J, the junction contained 5 bases not matched to a gene. Looked up from germline, CDR1 is SNHLY and CDR2 is FYNNEI. The CDR3 spans 11 residues. The CDR3 region has the DNA TGTGCCAGCCAGGACAGGGTTGCCCAGCATTTT. It translates to CASQDRVAQHF. Full variable domain (missing parts from reference TRBV2 and TRBJ1-5): EPEVTQTPSHQVTQMGQEVILRCVPISNHLYFYWYRQILGQKVEFLVSFYNNEISEKSEIFDDQFSVERPDGSNFTLKIRSTKLEDSAMYFCASQDRVAQHFGDGTRLSIL.